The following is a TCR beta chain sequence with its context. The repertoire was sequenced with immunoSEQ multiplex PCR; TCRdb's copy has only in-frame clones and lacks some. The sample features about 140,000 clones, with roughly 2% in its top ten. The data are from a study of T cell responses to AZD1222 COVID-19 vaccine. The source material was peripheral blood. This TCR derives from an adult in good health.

The CDR3 nucleotides read TGTGCCAGCAGTGAAGGAGGGGGAGGACCGCCGGCTAACACTGAAGCTTTCTTT. Residues: CASSEGGGGPPANTEAFF. The rearrangement uses TRBV2 and TRBJ1-1; D might be TRBD1 (6 bases). The germline gives CDR1 SNHLY, CDR2 FYNNEI. The CDR3 has 18 amino acids. Trimming removed 1 base from V and 2 bases from J, with 20 bases in between.